This is a list of T cell receptor beta chains from one sample in a study of shared clonotypes between healthy human individuals. Generated by immunoSEQ multiplex PCR, the TCRdb table keeps only in-frame clones and is missing some. The sample lists hundreds of thousands of clones; around 90% were seen once. Sequencing used naive CD8+ T cells sorted from blood. These receptors all come from a man aged 25-40 years in good health. Both conserved end residues are part of each CDR3. D genes are given only for firm matches. The size entry is marked missing in some rows and otherwise reads once, few, many or a size class.

CDR3aa: CASRTGLAGYNEQFF; CDR3nt: TGCGCCAGCAGAACGGGACTAGCGGGATACAATGAGCAGTTCTTC; v_gene: TRBV5-1; abundance: .; j_gene: TRBJ2-1; d_gene: TRBD2
CDR3aa: CASNPRLAGEKSYNEQFF; CDR3nt: TGTGCCAGCAACCCCCGCCTAGCGGGAGAGAAATCCTACAATGAGCAGTTCTTC; v_gene: TRBV7-9; abundance: .; j_gene: TRBJ2-1; d_gene: TRBD2
CDR3aa: CASSLRLAGTSREETQYF; CDR3nt: TGTGCCAGCAGCTTACGACTAGCGGGTACCTCTAGAGAAGAGACCCAGTACTTC; v_gene: TRBV7-9; abundance: .; j_gene: TRBJ2-5; d_gene: TRBD2
CDR3aa: CASDRDRNTDTQYF; CDR3nt: TGTGCCAGCGACCGGGACAGGAACACAGATACGCAGTATTTT; v_gene: TRBV7-9; abundance: .; j_gene: TRBJ2-3; d_gene: TRBD1
CDR3aa: CASSLGINGNEQFF; CDR3nt: TGTGCCAGCAGTTTAGGGATTAATGGCAATGAGCAGTTCTTC; v_gene: TRBV27; abundance: .; j_gene: TRBJ2-1; d_gene: .
CDR3aa: CASSLAPDRAEYYGYTF; CDR3nt: TGCGCCAGCAGCTTGGCCCCGGACAGGGCCGAATACTATGGCTACACCTTC; v_gene: TRBV5-1; abundance: .; j_gene: TRBJ1-2; d_gene: TRBD1
CDR3aa: CASSIEYRAYGQPQHF; CDR3nt: TGTGCCAGTAGTATAGAATACAGGGCTTACGGTCAGCCCCAGCATTTT; v_gene: TRBV19; abundance: .; j_gene: TRBJ1-5; d_gene: .
CDR3aa: CASSPFRGLHTGELFF; CDR3nt: TGTGCCAGCAGTCCCTTCAGGGGGCTGCACACCGGGGAGCTGTTTTTT; v_gene: TRBV27; abundance: .; j_gene: TRBJ2-2; d_gene: TRBD1
CDR3aa: CASSSGTGNTEAFF; CDR3nt: TGTGCCAGCAGCTCCGGGACCGGGAACACTGAAGCTTTCTTT; v_gene: TRBV7-3; abundance: .; j_gene: TRBJ1-1; d_gene: .
CDR3aa: CASSEARGEQYF; CDR3nt: TGTGCCAGCAGCGAAGCCAGAGGGGAGCAGTACTTC; v_gene: TRBV7-9; abundance: .; j_gene: TRBJ2-7; d_gene: .
CDR3aa: CASSSLLQGRSYEQYF; CDR3nt: TGTGCCAGCAGTTCCCTGTTACAGGGTCGATCCTACGAGCAGTACTTC; v_gene: TRBV28; abundance: .; j_gene: TRBJ2-7; d_gene: .
CDR3aa: CASSLPGVPALYEQYF; CDR3nt: TGTGCCAGCTCACTCCCAGGGGTTCCTGCCCTCTACGAGCAGTACTTC; v_gene: TRBV18; abundance: once; j_gene: TRBJ2-7; d_gene: .
CDR3aa: CASSLSRTGLLMGEQYF; CDR3nt: TGTGCCAGCAGTTTGTCTCGGACAGGGCTTCTTATGGGGGAGCAGTACTTC; v_gene: TRBV27; abundance: once; j_gene: TRBJ2-7; d_gene: TRBD1
CDR3aa: CSVESQGTPYEQYF; CDR3nt: TGCAGCGTTGAAAGTCAGGGGACACCCTACGAGCAGTACTTC; v_gene: TRBV29-1; abundance: .; j_gene: TRBJ2-7; d_gene: .
CDR3aa: CASSLTGFDTEAFF; CDR3nt: TGTGCCAGCAGCCTGACAGGTTTTGACACTGAAGCTTTCTTT; v_gene: TRBV27; abundance: .; j_gene: TRBJ1-1; d_gene: .
CDR3aa: CASSVGGLVNEQFF; CDR3nt: TGTGCCAGCAGCGTAGGGGGACTAGTCAATGAGCAGTTCTTC; v_gene: TRBV9; abundance: .; j_gene: TRBJ2-1; d_gene: TRBD2
CDR3aa: CASSFFTFSGAHRGETQYF; CDR3nt: TGTGCCAGCAGCTTTTTCACGTTCTCTGGGGCCCATCGAGGAGAGACCCAGTACTTC; v_gene: TRBV7-9; abundance: .; j_gene: TRBJ2-5; d_gene: .
CDR3aa: CASSPTRSDEQFF; CDR3nt: TGCGCCAGCAGTCCGACTAGGAGCGATGAGCAGTTCTTC; v_gene: TRBV5-1; abundance: .; j_gene: TRBJ2-1; d_gene: .
CDR3aa: CASSEDGWSSGQTSGANVLTF; CDR3nt: TGTGCCAGCAGTGAAGACGGGTGGAGTTCGGGACAAACATCTGGGGCCAACGTCCTGACTTTC; v_gene: TRBV6-1; abundance: once; j_gene: TRBJ2-6; d_gene: .
CDR3aa: CSVEGDRPYEQYF; CDR3nt: TGCAGCGTTGAGGGGGACAGGCCCTACGAGCAGTACTTC; v_gene: TRBV29-1; abundance: few; j_gene: TRBJ2-7; d_gene: TRBD1
CDR3aa: CASSWIGGEETQYF; CDR3nt: TGTGCCAGCAGTTGGATCGGGGGGGAAGAGACCCAGTACTTC; v_gene: TRBV27; abundance: .; j_gene: TRBJ2-5; d_gene: TRBD2
CDR3aa: CASTTDYTGELFF; CDR3nt: TGTGCCAGTACCACGGACTACACCGGGGAGCTGTTTTTT; v_gene: TRBV19; abundance: .; j_gene: TRBJ2-2; d_gene: .
CDR3aa: CASSLIVAGSYEQYF; CDR3nt: TGTGCCAGCAGCTTAATCGTAGCGGGATCGTACGAGCAGTACTTC; v_gene: TRBV11-2; abundance: .; j_gene: TRBJ2-7; d_gene: TRBD2
CDR3aa: CASSPRSGLADMSSYNEQFF; CDR3nt: TGTGCCAGCAGCCCCCGCTCCGGACTAGCGGACATGAGCTCCTACAATGAGCAGTTCTTC; v_gene: TRBV7-7; abundance: .; j_gene: TRBJ2-1; d_gene: TRBD2
CDR3aa: CASSSTTGQTNYGYTF; CDR3nt: TGTGCCAGCAGCTCCACCACGGGACAGACTAACTATGGCTACACCTTC; v_gene: TRBV7-9; abundance: .; j_gene: TRBJ1-2; d_gene: TRBD1
CDR3aa: CASSSPGLAGGIAKNIQYF; CDR3nt: TGTGCCAGCAGCTCCCCGGGACTAGCGGGAGGTATAGCCAAAAACATTCAGTACTTC; v_gene: TRBV7-9; abundance: once; j_gene: TRBJ2-4; d_gene: TRBD2
CDR3aa: CASSEKDVRGEAFF; CDR3nt: TGCGCCAGCAGCGAAAAGGACGTACGTGGTGAAGCTTTCTTT; v_gene: TRBV4-1; abundance: .; j_gene: TRBJ1-1; d_gene: .
CDR3aa: CASSERRIGMDEQFF; CDR3nt: TGTGCCAGCAGCGAACGAAGGATTGGAATGGATGAGCAGTTCTTC; v_gene: TRBV9; abundance: .; j_gene: TRBJ2-1; d_gene: .
CDR3aa: CASSLSAGSRYGNEQFF; CDR3nt: TGTGCCAGCAGTTTATCTGCGGGGAGCCGGTATGGCAATGAGCAGTTCTTC; v_gene: TRBV27; abundance: .; j_gene: TRBJ2-1; d_gene: .
CDR3aa: CAISDVRASTDTQYF; CDR3nt: TGTGCCATCAGTGATGTGCGGGCTAGCACAGATACGCAGTATTTT; v_gene: TRBV10-3; abundance: .; j_gene: TRBJ2-3; d_gene: .
CDR3aa: CASSLVLSSYGYTF; CDR3nt: TGTGCCAGCAGCTTAGTGTTGAGTAGCTATGGCTACACCTTC; v_gene: TRBV7-9; abundance: .; j_gene: TRBJ1-2; d_gene: .
CDR3aa: CASSPELADTDTQYF; CDR3nt: TGTGCCAGCAGTCCCGAACTAGCGGACACAGATACGCAGTATTTT; v_gene: TRBV4-2; abundance: .; j_gene: TRBJ2-3; d_gene: TRBD2
CDR3aa: CASSPPMGSNFYNEQFF; CDR3nt: TGTGCCAGCTCCCCACCCATGGGCTCGAATTTCTACAATGAGCAGTTCTTC; v_gene: TRBV18; abundance: once; j_gene: TRBJ2-1; d_gene: .
CDR3aa: CASSSTMGVRLNEQFF; CDR3nt: TGTGCCAGCAGCTCGACGATGGGAGTCCGATTAAATGAGCAGTTCTTC; v_gene: TRBV7-9; abundance: .; j_gene: TRBJ2-1; d_gene: .
CDR3aa: CASSPRTGSTYGYTF; CDR3nt: TGCGCCAGCAGCCCTCGGACAGGGTCTACCTATGGCTACACCTTC; v_gene: TRBV5-1; abundance: .; j_gene: TRBJ1-2; d_gene: TRBD1
CDR3aa: CASSFFSGRALETQYF; CDR3nt: TGTGCCAGCAGCTTCTTTAGCGGGAGGGCCTTGGAGACCCAGTACTTC; v_gene: TRBV13; abundance: many; j_gene: TRBJ2-5; d_gene: TRBD2
CDR3aa: CASSLKGLAAETQYF; CDR3nt: TGTGCCAGCAGCTTAAAAGGACTAGCTGCGGAGACCCAGTACTTC; v_gene: TRBV13; abundance: .; j_gene: TRBJ2-5; d_gene: TRBD2
CDR3aa: CASSLRQGTTGELFF; CDR3nt: TGTGCCAGCAGCTTACGGCAGGGGACCACCGGGGAGCTGTTTTTT; v_gene: TRBV7-2; abundance: .; j_gene: TRBJ2-2; d_gene: .
CDR3aa: CASSHLASDTQYF; CDR3nt: TGTGCCAGCAGTCATCTAGCGTCAGATACGCAGTATTTT; v_gene: TRBV11-3; abundance: .; j_gene: TRBJ2-3; d_gene: .
CDR3aa: CASSDPPGLAVFRTYEQYF; CDR3nt: TGTGCCAGCAGCGATCCGCCGGGACTAGCGGTATTTAGGACCTACGAGCAGTACTTC; v_gene: TRBV21-1; abundance: .; j_gene: TRBJ2-7; d_gene: .
CDR3aa: CASSSSGSYEQYF; CDR3nt: TGTGCCAGCAGCTCGTCAGGGTCCTACGAGCAGTACTTC; v_gene: TRBV7-9; abundance: .; j_gene: TRBJ2-7; d_gene: .
CDR3aa: CASSQEDRVDYEQYF; CDR3nt: TGTGCCAGCAGCCAAGAGGACAGGGTTGACTACGAGCAGTACTTC; v_gene: TRBV4-2; abundance: .; j_gene: TRBJ2-7; d_gene: TRBD1
CDR3aa: CASSQAVTVGQDTQYF; CDR3nt: TGTGCCAGCAGCCAAGCAGTAACGGTGGGCCAAGATACGCAGTATTTT; v_gene: TRBV5-5; abundance: .; j_gene: TRBJ2-3; d_gene: .
CDR3aa: CASSPLGGLAYEQYF; CDR3nt: TGTGCCAGCAGCCCTTTGGGCGGATTAGCCTACGAGCAGTACTTC; v_gene: TRBV5-5; abundance: .; j_gene: TRBJ2-7; d_gene: .
CDR3aa: CASSDRGPYEQYF; CDR3nt: TGTGCCAGTAGTGACAGGGGACCCTACGAGCAGTACTTC; v_gene: TRBV19; abundance: .; j_gene: TRBJ2-7; d_gene: TRBD1
CDR3aa: CASSFVSYEQYF; CDR3nt: TGTGCCAGCAGTTTCGTCTCCTACGAGCAGTACTTC; v_gene: TRBV2; abundance: .; j_gene: TRBJ2-7; d_gene: .
CDR3aa: CASSPTTRGGYTF; CDR3nt: TGTGCCAGTAGTCCCACTACTAGGGGGGGCTACACCTTC; v_gene: TRBV19; abundance: .; j_gene: TRBJ1-2; d_gene: .
CDR3aa: CASSPDLGGGNQPQHF; CDR3nt: TGTGCCAGCAGCCCGGACCTGGGTGGTGGCAATCAGCCCCAGCATTTT; v_gene: TRBV5-5; abundance: .; j_gene: TRBJ1-5; d_gene: .
CDR3aa: CASSVEGSLDTQYF; CDR3nt: TGTGCCAGCAGCGTAGAAGGTAGCCTCGATACGCAGTATTTT; v_gene: TRBV9; abundance: .; j_gene: TRBJ2-3; d_gene: .
CDR3aa: CASSLGPAVDTQYF; CDR3nt: TGTGCCAGCAGCTTAGGCCCGGCGGTAGATACGCAGTATTTT; v_gene: TRBV7-6; abundance: .; j_gene: TRBJ2-3; d_gene: .